This T cell receptor (beta chain) emerged from a study of T cell repertoires in cytomegalovirus infection (dated by TCRdb to about 2019). Concerning the study at large: Donor HLA type was relevant to the analysis, as public TCR beta signatures indicated carriage of CMV infection together with the matching HLA type. What the work shows at the level of the full study, not this receptor alone: Cumulative frequency of public TCR beta family members discriminated carriers of CMV infection plus the relevant HLA type in this cohort and an independent 352-donor cohort. The ex vivo response was dominated by HLA-C-restricted CMV-specific TCR beta clonotypes, and the single most frequent clonotype in two of eight donors was supplied by these HLA-C-restricted clonotypes.

The reads were generated on an Illumina HiSeq 1500. The raw public reads went through TCRdb reprocessing: fastp at Q25, MiXCR clone calling, in-frame beta chains kept. Entries are consolidated by CDR3 protein sequence, retaining the most common genes and DNA. Present in this sample are some 390,000 distinct CDR3 sequences, around 18% of which were seen just once. The biggest ten clones account for 8.5% to 10% of the sample. V is reduced by 7 bases and J by 1 base, leaving a spacing of 11 bases between them. CDR1 and CDR2, per the germline V gene, are MDHEN and SYDVKM. The CDR3 has 14 amino acids, counting the end cysteine and phenylalanine. Only CDR3 DNA remains: 42 bases, in frame from the first base. Of note for this clonotype: The antigen it binds to is not known. Nothing much larger sits one base from this clone, and base qualities are not available.

Sequenced: PBMCs. The sequence links TRBV28 to TRBJ1-3, with the D gene too uncertain to name. This receptor was obtained from a human donor in good health (CMV status not recorded). Some clones in this sample may be carry-over from other donors' samples. The base sequence is TGTGCCAGCACCGACCCCAGGTCTGGAAACACCATATATTTT. This gives the protein CASTDPRSGNTIYF.